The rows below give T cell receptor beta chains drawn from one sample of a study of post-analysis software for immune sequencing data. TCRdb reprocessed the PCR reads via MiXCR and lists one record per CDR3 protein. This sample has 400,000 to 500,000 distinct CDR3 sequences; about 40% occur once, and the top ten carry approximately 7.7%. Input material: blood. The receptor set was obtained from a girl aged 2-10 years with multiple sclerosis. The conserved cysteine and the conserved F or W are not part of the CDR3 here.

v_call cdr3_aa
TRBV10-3 AISLTSGRTDTQY
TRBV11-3 ASSLDHLRLQY
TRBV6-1 ASKVTGGTGELF
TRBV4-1 ASSQVSGVIQY
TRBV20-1 SAMDPRGNQPQH
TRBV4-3 ASSQDYGYEQY
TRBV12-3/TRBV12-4 ASSLYGTVNYEQY
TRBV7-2 ASSLGLLETQY
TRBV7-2 ASSRVGGSLYEQY
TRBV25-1 ASSEEGTGDETQY
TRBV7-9 ASSLYTGVLIHNEQF
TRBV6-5 ASSPTGVSPLH
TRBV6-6 ASSYPGTGYEKLF
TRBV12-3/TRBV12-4 ASSWDRGLSGANVLT
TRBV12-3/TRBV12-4 ASRTGQGMAGELF
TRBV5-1 ASSEQAPRGYT
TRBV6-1 ASSEAVFSSNQPQH
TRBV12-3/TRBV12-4 ASSLGTGHPYEQY
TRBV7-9 ASSWETGNGYT
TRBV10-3 AISGGSSGANVLT
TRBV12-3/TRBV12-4 ASSANRGSYEQY
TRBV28 ASRLTGVNYGYT
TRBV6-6 ARRLTGGGEQF
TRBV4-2 ASRAPESTDTQY
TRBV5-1 ASSLSQGQPQH
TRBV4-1 ASSARQGAYEQY
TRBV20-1 SATSREGRTDTQY
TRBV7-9 ASSLFSGVVGAQY
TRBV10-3 AISEGGMNTEAF
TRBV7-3 ASQVSPGANVLT
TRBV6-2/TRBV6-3 ASSTTSGIKETQY
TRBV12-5 ASGDIRDYNEQF
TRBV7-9 ASSPKGANYGYT
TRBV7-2 ASSLTSGSINEQF
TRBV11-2 ASSPTSGRGGTQY
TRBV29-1 SVDFGTDTQY
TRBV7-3 ASSLDGSYGQY
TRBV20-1 RAQLANYGYT
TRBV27 ASSSPSTGNEQF
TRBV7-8 ASSLPLSTATQY
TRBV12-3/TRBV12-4 ASSLALTGGQETQY
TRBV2 ASSETGDGYT
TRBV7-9 VSSLVTRATSSYEQY
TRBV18 ASSLADSLSEQY
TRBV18 ASSPISGQGLYEQY